These 15 T cell receptor beta chains came from one sample sequenced in a study of T cell changes during pregnancy in multiple sclerosis (dated by TCRdb to about 2019). Library prep was done by the immunoSEQ multiplex PCR assay. What TCRdb holds here is the immuneACCESS table cut down to in-frame rearrangements. Part of the clones is not present; checked against another copy, under half of the missing clones reflect an unresolved V gene, and the others are unexplained. The sample table records 65,000 to 95,000 clones; 89% of these occur just once. The leading ten clones occupy approximately 2% of the sample. Sequenced here: peripheral blood, sampled before pregnancy. Receptor source: a female donor with multiple sclerosis, enrolled in a pregnancy study.

The V and J genes are TRBV10-2 and TRBJ2-7; 7 positions match TRBD1. V gave up 8 bases and J gave up 0 bases; unmatched junction bases: 10. Germline V gives CDR1 WSHSY, CDR2 SAAADI. The CDR3 consists of 15 residues. The CDR3 is CASADLQGHSYEQYF. As DNA, the CDR3 is TGCGCCAGCGCTGATTTACAGGGGCACTCCTACGAGCAGTACTTC.

The rearrangement links TRBV5-8 to TRBJ1-2; possibly TRBD1 for D (5 bases). This CDR3 is 13 amino acids long. The germline CDR1 and CDR2 sequences are SGHTS and YDEGEE. The V gene lost 10 bases and the J gene lost 4 bases, with 17 bases spanning the gap. CDR3: CAQARGAVYGYTF. The CDR3 DNA is TGTGCCCAAGCCCGCGGGGCCGTCTATGGCTACACCTTC.

The chain recombines TRBV5-1 with TRBJ1-4; D ambiguous. The V end lost 3 bases, the J end lost 0 bases, and 12 bases lay between the germline ends. CDR1 SGHRS and CDR2 YFSETQ come from the germline V gene. The CDR3 consists of 16 residues. The CDR3 here is CASSSSPGSTNEKLFF. The CDR3 DNA sequence: TGCGCCAGCAGCTCATCTCCGGGGTCAACTAATGAAAAACTGTTTTTT.

CDR3 in DNA: TGTGCCAGCAGCTTCGGGACAGCTAATGAAAAACTGTTTTTT. Protein: CASSFGTANEKLFF. J is TRBJ1-4 and V is TRBV6-5; TRBD1 aligns across 7 bases. Germline V lookup: CDR1 MNHEY, CDR2 SVGAGI. V was clipped by 6 bases and J by 3 bases; unmatched bases: 4. CDR3 length equals 14 residues.

This rearrangement joins TRBV4-1 to TRBJ1-4, with D possibly TRBD1 on 6 matching bases. CDR1 is MGHRA, CDR2 YSYEKL, per germline. Trimming took off 6 bases at V and 0 bases at J, with 11 bases between the two ends. CDR3 length equals 15 residues. Here the CDR3 DNA reads TGCGCCAGCAGTTTTGGACAGCCAACTAATGAAAAACTGTTTTTT. Translation: CASSFGQPTNEKLFF.

This clone has a handful of counts. The chain employs TRBV14 and TRBJ1-5; 9 positions match TRBD1. The V and J ends lost 7 bases and 6 bases, in that order; junction bases with no gene match: 4. This CDR3 is 13 amino acids long. Germline CDR1 SGHDN, CDR2 FVKESK. The CDR3 is CASNRGQGQPQHF. The CDR3 bases are TGTGCCAGCAACAGGGGGCAAGGTCAGCCCCAGCATTTT.

The rearrangement links TRBV2 to TRBJ2-7, with 10 bases that match TRBD1. The V gene's germline CDR1 is SNHLY and CDR2 FYNNEI. The CDR3 is made up of 15 amino acids. V lost 6 bases to trimming and J lost 1 base; unmatched junction nucleotides: 6. The CDR3 nucleotides read TGTGCCAGCAGGGGAGGGACAGGGGCTTCCTACGAGCAGTACTTC. Translating gives CASRGGTGASYEQYF.

V is TRBV5-1 and J is TRBJ2-1; 10 bases match TRBD1. Looked up from germline, CDR1 is SGHRS and CDR2 is YFSETQ. The CDR3 is made up of 17 amino acids. The V and J ends lost 4 bases and 4 bases, in that order; junction bases with no gene match: 11. The CDR3 DNA reads TGCGCCAGCAGCCCCCAAGAGGGGACAGGGGTGTACAATGAGCAGTTCTTC. Translation: CASSPQEGTGVYNEQFF.

This clone was found a few times. The J gene is TRBJ1-2, the V gene TRBV27; D is possibly TRBD1 (6 bases). Germline V gene sequence: CDR1 MNHEY, CDR2 SMNVEV (reference sequence). This CDR3 is 12 amino acids long. Trimming stripped 5 bases from V and 8 bases from J, with 12 bases between. In DNA form, the CDR3 reads TGTGCCAGCAGTAGCCGGGGACAAGGCTACACCTTC. It codes for CASSSRGQGYTF.

The chain links TRBV5-1 to TRBJ1-2; D possibly corresponds to TRBD1 (5 bases). The CDR3 covers 14 residues. The V end lost 3 bases, the J end lost 0 bases, and 9 bases lay between the germline ends. Germline V lookup: CDR1 SGHRS, CDR2 YFSETQ. CDR3 loop: CASSSGGSNYGYTF. In DNA form, the CDR3 reads TGCGCCAGCAGCTCCGGGGGATCTAACTATGGCTACACCTTC.

DNA for the CDR3: TGCGCCAGCAGCCAGGGCACAGGGTGGTACGCTGAAGCTTTCTTT. Translation: CASSQGTGWYAEAFF. This chain joins TRBV4-3 and TRBJ1-1; TRBD1 is a possible D gene (6 bases). Germline CDR1 is LGHNA and CDR2 is YSLEER. V was cut by 3 bases and J by 6 bases, with 17 bases left in between. The CDR3 has 15 amino acids.

This clone was found once. The J gene is TRBJ1-4, the V gene TRBV7-9, with D possibly being TRBD1 (5 bases). The CDR3 sequence is 14 residues long. With 3 bases removed from V and 6 bases from J, the gap between germline ends came to 11 bases. Germline values: CDR1 SEHNR, CDR2 FQNEAQ (reference sequence). The CDR3: CASSLGGGDEKLFF. CDR3 bases: TGTGCCAGCAGCTTGGGGGGTGGGGATGAAAAACTGTTTTTT.

The rearrangement uses TRBV10-2 and TRBJ1-3; 7 nucleotides match TRBD1. The ends lost 3 bases at V and 4 bases at J; junction bases unmatched: 9. The CDR3 is 16 residues long. Looked up from germline, CDR1 is WSHSY and CDR2 is SAAADI. CDR3 amino acids: CASSDPSVTGGNTIYF. The CDR3 nucleotides read TGCGCCAGCAGTGATCCCTCCGTGACAGGGGGAAACACCATATATTTT.

The chain carries TRBV6-5 and TRBJ1-5; maybe TRBD1 (6 bases). The germline CDR1 and CDR2 sequences are MNHEY and SVGAGI. The length of the CDR3 is 15 residues. V was trimmed by 0 bases and J by 7 bases, leaving 13 bases between them. DNA of the CDR3: TGTGCCAGCAGTTACTCGGCAGGGGCTGGCCAGCCCCAGCATTTT. Residues: CASSYSAGAGQPQHF.

This rearrangement joins TRBV18 to TRBJ2-7, with TRBD2 matching over 15 bases. V was pared by 5 bases and J by 0 bases, with 5 bases of the junction left unmatched. The CDR3 runs 17 residues. Germline V gives CDR1 KGHSH, CDR2 LQKENI. CDR3 coding DNA: TGTGCCAGCTCAGCAGGGACTAGCGGGGGGTACTCCTACGAGCAGTACTTC. This codes for CASSAGTSGGYSYEQYF.